The 20 T cell receptor beta chains below all came from one sample that was sequenced in a study of T cell responses to AZD1222 COVID-19 vaccine. Using immunoSEQ multiplex PCR, the repertoire was profiled, and TCRdb retains in-frame clones only, with some absent. The table shows tens of thousands of clones, with roughly 87% occurring only once. Sequences were derived from peripheral blood, sampled on day 0 of AZD1222 vaccination. These receptors were taken from an adult in good health.

The gene calls are TRBV6-2 or TRBV6-3 and TRBJ2-1; tentative D call: TRBD1 (6 bases). The V end lost 4 bases, the J end lost 5 bases, and 9 bases lay between the germline ends. The CDR3 is 13 residues long. Germline assignment: CDR1 MNHEY and CDR2 SVGEGT. The CDR3 region is CASSFRGNNEQFF. In DNA form, the CDR3 reads TGTGCCAGCAGTTTCAGGGGCAACAATGAGCAGTTCTTC.

The chain employs TRBV13 and TRBJ2-7; 12 positions match TRBD2. Looked up from germline, CDR1 is PRHDT and CDR2 is FYEKMQ (reference sequence). This CDR3 region has 16 residues. Germline trimming cut 5 bases from V and 4 bases from J; bases unmatched to any gene: 9. CDR3 in amino acids: CASSVITSGGPYEQYF. The CDR3 coding sequence is TGTGCCAGCAGCGTCATAACTAGCGGGGGGCCTTACGAGCAGTACTTC. The complete variable domain, with remaining parts taken from reference TRBV13 and TRBJ2-7, reads AAGVIQSPRHLIKEKRETATLKCYPIPRHDTVYWYQQGPGQDPQFLISFYEKMQSDKGSIPDRFSAQQFSDYHSELNMSSLELGDSALYFCASSVITSGGPYEQYFGPGTRLTVT.

This CDR3 reads CASSPDRGRDGYTF. The CDR3 DNA sequence: TGTGCCAGCAGCCCCGACAGGGGTAGGGATGGCTACACCTTC. The rearrangement joins TRBV2 to TRBJ1-2; 8 positions agree with TRBD1. After removal of 6 bases from V and 6 bases from J, the junction contained 9 bases not matched to a gene. The CDR3 contains 14 residues. From germline, CDR1 is SNHLY and CDR2 FYNNEI.

In this sample, this clone turned up once. V and J are TRBV7-2 and TRBJ2-7; TRBD1 or TRBD2 may be the D gene (5 bases each). The CDR3 totals 15 residues. Germline V gene lookup returns CDR1 SGHTA and CDR2 FQGNSA. Trimming left V 5 bases short and J 5 bases short, with 19 bases between. The CDR3 loop reads CASSPTAFRENEQYF. The CDR3 nucleotides read TGTGCCAGCAGCCCGACAGCTTTCAGGGAGAACGAGCAGTACTTC.

The CDR3 nucleotides are TGTGCCTGGACCCAATCCCAGGGGTTTGGCAATCAGCCCCAGCATTTT. Its translation: CAWTQSQGFGNQPQHF. The chain uses TRBV30 and TRBJ1-5, with D possibly being TRBD1 (6 bases). Looked up from germline, CDR1 is GTSNPN and CDR2 is SVGIG (reference sequence). Trimming removed 4 bases from V and 2 bases from J, with 18 bases in between. The CDR3 is 16 amino acids.

The genes are TRBV10-3 and TRBJ2-7, with no clear D. Per the germline V gene, CDR1 is ENHRY and CDR2 is SYGVKD. V lost 2 bases and J 3 bases, leaving 8 bases between the germline ends. The CDR3 is 13 residues long. Written as DNA, the CDR3 is TGTGCCATCAGTGAGCCCTCTGGCTACGAGCAGTACTTC. It codes for CAISEPSGYEQYF.

The chain has TRBV4-2 and TRBJ1-5; no reliable D call. Germline V gene lookup returns CDR1 LGHNA and CDR2 YNFKEQ. The CDR3 totals 15 residues. The V end was cut by 0 bases, the J end by 3 bases, with 9 bases between. This CDR3 is CASSQDATVNQPQHF. DNA for the CDR3: TGTGCCAGCAGCCAAGATGCCACGGTCAATCAGCCCCAGCATTTT.

The genes are TRBV5-1 and TRBJ2-7; 10 bases fit TRBD1. V gave up 0 bases and J gave up 1 base; unmatched junction bases: 4. This CDR3 is 16 amino acids long. Germline V CDR1 and CDR2: SGHRS, YFSETQ. In DNA form, the CDR3 reads TGCGCCAGCAGCTTGGGAGGGACAGGGGCATCCTACGAGCAGTACTTC. This sequence encodes CASSLGGTGASYEQYF. The full variable domain, with the rest looked up from reference TRBV5-1 and TRBJ2-7, is KAGVTQTPRYLIKTRGQQVTLSCSPISGHRSVSWYQQTPGQGLQFLFEYFSETQRNKGNFPGRFSGRQFSNSRSEMNVSTLELGDSALYLCASSLGGTGASYEQYFGPGTRLTVT.

V gene TRBV7-9 combines with J gene TRBJ1-1; possibly TRBD1 for D (6 bases). V lost 2 bases to trimming and J lost 11 bases, with 21 bases between them. This CDR3 contains 15 residues. Germline loops: CDR1 SEHNR, CDR2 FQNEAQ (reference sequence). The CDR3 bases are TGTGCCAGCAGCTTACTGATCGGGGGGCCGGGAGGGGCTTTCTTT. It is translated as CASSLLIGGPGGAFF.

The chain couples TRBV27 to TRBJ2-5, with TRBD2 identical over 10 bases. J was trimmed by 4 bases and V by 3 bases; bases with no gene match: 11. This CDR3 spans 17 amino acids. Germline V gene data show CDR1 as MNHEY and CDR2 as SMNVEV (reference sequence). CDR3: CASSFSGGLPVVETQYF. CDR3 DNA sequence: TGTGCCAGCAGTTTTAGCGGGGGGTTGCCGGTGGTAGAGACCCAGTACTTC.

The rearrangement uses TRBV6-6 and TRBJ1-2, with TRBD1 as a possible D gene (6 bases). V shed 2 bases and J shed 3 bases, with 10 bases lying between them. Germline V gene lookup returns CDR1 MNHNY and CDR2 SVGAGI (reference sequence). The CDR3 contains 14 residues. Here the CDR3 DNA reads TGTGCCAGCAGTTACCAGGGGAATTACTATGGCTACACCTTC. This codes for CASSYQGNYYGYTF.

The gene calls are TRBV30 and TRBJ2-1; D uncertain. Looked up from germline, CDR1 is GTSNPN and CDR2 is SVGIG (reference sequence). The CDR3 covers 14 residues. Trimming removed 6 bases at V and 4 bases at J, with 16 bases between. The CDR3 coding sequence is TGTGCCTGCCTGAGCCGGCCGACGTACAATGAGCAGTTCTTC. Residues: CACLSRPTYNEQFF.

This chain links TRBV11-3 with TRBJ2-1; D is possibly TRBD2 (5 bases). CDR1 is SGHNT, CDR2 YENEEA, per germline. The V end lost 5 bases, the J end lost 0 bases, and 14 bases lay between the germline ends. CDR3 length: 16 amino acids. CDR3 sequence reads: CASSRGYSSSYNEQFF. CDR3 coding DNA: TGTGCCAGCAGCAGAGGGTACTCAAGCTCCTACAATGAGCAGTTCTTC.

In its sample, this clone was seen once. The chain has TRBV30 and TRBJ2-1; D might be TRBD2 (6 bases). Trimming took 5 bases from V and 4 from J, leaving 24 bases between them. Per germline, CDR1 GTSNPN and CDR2 SVGIG (reference sequence). This CDR3 has 17 residues. CDR3 protein: CAWGGSFLGEFYNEQFF. The CDR3, as DNA: TGTGCCTGGGGGGGGTCCTTTCTCGGGGAGTTTTACAATGAGCAGTTCTTC.

The chain is built from TRBV25-1 and TRBJ1-6, with 9 bases matching TRBD1. The J segment lost 7 bases and the V segment lost 4 bases, leaving 2 bases of the junction unmatched. CDR3 length: 14 amino acids. Per the germline V gene, CDR1 is MGHDK and CDR2 is SYGVNS. The CDR3 region has the DNA TGTGCCAGCAGTGTCGGGACAGGGAATTCACCCCTCCACTTT. Protein product: CASSVGTGNSPLHF.

The chain links TRBV27 to TRBJ1-6; D unclear. V lost 0 bases, J lost 5 bases, and 14 bases lay in between. The CDR3 has 17 amino acids. Germline lookup yields CDR1 MNHEY and CDR2 SMNVEV (reference sequence). The CDR3 here is CASSLSGYPGNNSPLHF. CDR3 DNA: TGTGCCAGCAGTTTATCGGGCTACCCCGGCAATAATTCACCCCTCCACTTT.

V is TRBV28 and J is TRBJ1-4; tentatively, D is TRBD1 (5 bases). V was clipped by 2 bases and J by 0 bases, with 7 bases between them. Germline assignment: CDR1 MDHEN and CDR2 SYDVKM. The CDR3 has 15 residues. CDR3 bases: TGTGCCAGCAGTTTACCGGGGGCAACTAATGAAAAACTGTTTTTT. Encoded protein: CASSLPGATNEKLFF.

J is TRBJ1-1 and V is TRBV12-3 or TRBV12-4; D unresolved. The V end was cut by 6 bases, the J end by 1 base, with 9 bases between. CDR3 length: 13 amino acids. In DNA form, the CDR3 reads TGTGCCAGCAGCCTCAACCCGAACACTGAAGCTTTCTTT. Protein sequence: CASSLNPNTEAFF.

This rearrangement joins TRBV18 to TRBJ2-1, with 8 nucleotides matching TRBD2. This CDR3 has 15 residues. V lost 2 bases, J lost 4 bases, and 4 bases stayed unmatched. CDR1 KGHSH and CDR2 LQKENI come from the germline V gene. The CDR3, as DNA: TGTGCCAGCTCACCAAACGCGGGGGGTTACAATGAGCAGTTCTTC. This encodes CASSPNAGGYNEQFF.

The J gene is TRBJ2-7, the V gene TRBV7-2, with 9 nucleotides matching TRBD2. Trimming at V came to 5 bases and at J to 2 bases, leaving 4 bases not matched to a gene. The CDR3 length is 14 residues. The germline V gene has CDR1 SGHTA and CDR2 FQGNSA. The CDR3 DNA reads TGTGCCAGCAGCCAAGCGGGGGGCCCCTACGAGCAGTACTTC. It yields the protein CASSQAGGPYEQYF. Full variable domain (remainder filled in from reference TRBV7-2 and TRBJ2-7): GAGVSQSPSNKVTEKGKDVELRCDPISGHTALYWYRQSLGQGLEFLIYFQGNSAPDKSGLPSDRFSAERTGGSVSTLTIQRTQQEDSAVYLCASSQAGGPYEQYFGPGTRLTVT.